This T cell receptor (beta chain) originates from a study of CD8+CD57+ T cells in acquired aplastic anemia. On the study more broadly: On average, sorted CD4+ and CD8+ cells gave 3.2 ug of DNA.

In the case of this clonotype: The antigen is undetermined.

It was genomic DNA that served as the template for profiling TCR beta VDJ and CDR3. TCRdb reprocessed the reads with MiXCR, giving one entry per CDR3 protein. The repertoire holds approximately 170,000 distinct CDR3 sequences, with around 60% as singletons. Trimming shortened V by 5 bases and J by 9 bases, and 11 bases separated the two germline ends. From germline, CDR1 is LNHNV and CDR2 YYDKDF (reference sequence). The CDR3 is 12 residues long. Study findings and constraints: Fewer than 30 CD8+ CDR3 sequences were shared between patients and controls.

The gene calls are TRBV15 and TRBJ2-1; D is undetermined. The receptor's source is a human donor in good health. Sequenced input: sorted CD4+, CD8+, or CD8+CD57+ T cells (not recorded which) from PBMCs. The CDR3 sequence is CATSPVKGEQFF. In DNA form, the CDR3 reads TGTGCCACCAGCCCCGTTAAGGGTGAGCAGTTCTTC.